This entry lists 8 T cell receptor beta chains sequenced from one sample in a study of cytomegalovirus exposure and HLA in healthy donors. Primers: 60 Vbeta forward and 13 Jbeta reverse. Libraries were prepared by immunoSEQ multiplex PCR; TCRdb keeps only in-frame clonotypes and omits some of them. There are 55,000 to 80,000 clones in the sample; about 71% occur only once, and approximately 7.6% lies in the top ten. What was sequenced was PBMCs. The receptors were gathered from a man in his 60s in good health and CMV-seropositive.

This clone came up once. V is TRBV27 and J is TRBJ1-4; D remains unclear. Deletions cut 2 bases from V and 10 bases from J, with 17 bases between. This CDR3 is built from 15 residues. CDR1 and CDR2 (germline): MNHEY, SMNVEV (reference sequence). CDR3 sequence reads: CASSLSGGNLGKLFF. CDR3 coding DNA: TGTGCCAGCAGTTTAAGTGGAGGGAACTTGGGAAAACTGTTTTTT.

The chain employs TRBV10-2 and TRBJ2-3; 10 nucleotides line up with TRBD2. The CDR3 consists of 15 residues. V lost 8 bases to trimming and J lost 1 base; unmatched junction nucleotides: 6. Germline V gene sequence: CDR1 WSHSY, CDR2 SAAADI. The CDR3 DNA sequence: TGCGCCAGCGCCCGCGGGACTAGCGGCACAGATACGCAGTATTTT. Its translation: CASARGTSGTDTQYF.

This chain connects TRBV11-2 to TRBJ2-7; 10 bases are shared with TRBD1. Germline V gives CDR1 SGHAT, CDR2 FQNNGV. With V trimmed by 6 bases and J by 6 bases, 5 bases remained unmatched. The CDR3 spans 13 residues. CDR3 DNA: TGTGCCAGCAGACTGACAGGGGGCATCGAGCAGTACTTC. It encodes CASRLTGGIEQYF.

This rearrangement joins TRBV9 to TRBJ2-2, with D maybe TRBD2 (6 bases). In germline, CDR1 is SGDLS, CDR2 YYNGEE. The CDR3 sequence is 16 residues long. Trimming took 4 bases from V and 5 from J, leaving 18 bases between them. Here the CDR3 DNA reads TGTGCCAGCAGCCACCTTTGGGGGACTGCTACCGGGGAGCTGTTTTTT. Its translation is CASSHLWGTATGELFF. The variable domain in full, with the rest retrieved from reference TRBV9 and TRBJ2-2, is DSGVTQTPKHLITATGQRVTLRCSPRSGDLSVYWYQQSLDQGLQFLIQYYNGEERAKGNILERFSAQQFPDLHSELNLSSLELGDSALYFCASSHLWGTATGELFFGEGSRLTVL.

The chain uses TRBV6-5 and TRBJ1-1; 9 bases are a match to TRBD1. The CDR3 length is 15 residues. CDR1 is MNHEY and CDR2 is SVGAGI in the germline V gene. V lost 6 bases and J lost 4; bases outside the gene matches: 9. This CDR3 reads CASRTPGTGSTEAFF. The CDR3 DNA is TGTGCCAGCAGAACCCCCGGGACAGGGAGCACTGAAGCTTTCTTT.

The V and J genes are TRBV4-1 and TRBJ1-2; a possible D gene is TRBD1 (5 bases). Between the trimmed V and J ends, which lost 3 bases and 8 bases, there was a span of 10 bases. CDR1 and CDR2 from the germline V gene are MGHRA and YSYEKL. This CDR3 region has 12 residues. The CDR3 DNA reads TGCGCCAGCAGCCACGGGGGTGTCGGCTACACCTTC. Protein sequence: CASSHGGVGYTF.

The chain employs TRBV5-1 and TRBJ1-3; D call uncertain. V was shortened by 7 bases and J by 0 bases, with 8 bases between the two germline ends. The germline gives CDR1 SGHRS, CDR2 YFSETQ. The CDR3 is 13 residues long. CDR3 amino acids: CASDGSSGNTIYF. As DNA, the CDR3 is TGCGCCAGCGACGGGAGCTCTGGAAACACCATATATTTT.

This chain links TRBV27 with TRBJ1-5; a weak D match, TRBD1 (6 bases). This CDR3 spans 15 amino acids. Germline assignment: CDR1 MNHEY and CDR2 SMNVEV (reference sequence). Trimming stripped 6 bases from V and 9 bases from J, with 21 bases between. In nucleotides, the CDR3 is TGTGCCAGCAGCCTCAGGGGCCTTCTCAATACGCCCCAGCATTTT. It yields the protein CASSLRGLLNTPQHF.